This TCR beta chain comes out of a study of T cell responses to AZD1222 COVID-19 vaccine. This clone appeared a few times. The CDR3 totals 10 residues. Trimming cost V 5 bases and J 4 bases, with 3 bases left between them. The germline V gene has CDR1 SNHLY and CDR2 FYNNEI. Profiled with immunoSEQ multiplex PCR; TCRdb holds only in-frame clones, not every one. The repertoire consists of some 74,000 clones, with approximately 80% occurring once and the leading ten covering 20% to 25%. This chain connects TRBV2 to TRBJ2-7, with D hard to call. This TCR derives from an adult in good health. This specimen consisted of peripheral blood, obtained on day 0 of AZD1222 vaccination. This CDR3 reads CASSLYEQYF. In DNA, the CDR3 is TGTGCCAGCAGTCTTTACGAGCAGTACTTC.